This T cell receptor (beta chain) was profiled in a study of blood T cell repertoires in COVID-19. Study overall: From the United States, Italy and Spain came samples of acute and convalescent COVID-19.

In the source study's methods: Estimation of nucleated cell counts was performed using reference gene primer amplification. The repertoire was sequenced with immunoSEQ multiplex PCR; TCRdb's copy has only in-frame clones and lacks some. The V and J calls and clone size are taken from that table; D and trimming were inferred from the DNA. The data show 60,000 to 85,000 clones, with roughly 87% seen just once and over 25% held by the top ten. The CDR3 contains 14 residues. The germline CDR1 and CDR2 sequences are SGHAT and FQNNGV. V lost 2 bases and J 5 bases, leaving 12 bases between the germline ends.

V and J are TRBV11-2 and TRBJ1-2, with a possible D match to TRBD1 (5 bases). The TCR was taken from a woman of 80 years or more with active or convalescent COVID-19. The sequencing sample was made of peripheral blood. The CDR3: CASSLRAGNYGYTF. CDR3 coding DNA: TGTGCCAGCAGCTTACGAGCAGGGAATTATGGCTACACCTTC.